This note documents a single T cell receptor beta chain sequence. These data are taken from a study of cytomegalovirus exposure and HLA in healthy donors. With 0 bases clipped from V and 4 bases from J, the junction kept 1 base outside the gene matches. Germline V lookup: CDR1 SGHTA, CDR2 FQGNSA. This CDR3 has 15 amino acids. The table came from immunoSEQ multiplex PCR; TCRdb's copy has only in-frame clones and leaves some out. Seen here are about 150,000 clones, roughly 90% observed once, and the top ten hold 20% to 25%. An approximately 120-subject validation cohort, separate from the approximately 670-subject first cohort, supplied the donors.

The sequenced sample was PBMCs. This sequence joins TRBV7-2 and TRBJ1-2; TRBD1 matches 11 bases. This TCR came from a man aged 18 to 29 in good health and CMV-seropositive. The CDR3: CASSLAGTGGYGYTF. The CDR3 coding sequence is TGTGCCAGCAGCTTAGCGGGGACAGGGGGCTATGGCTACACCTTC.